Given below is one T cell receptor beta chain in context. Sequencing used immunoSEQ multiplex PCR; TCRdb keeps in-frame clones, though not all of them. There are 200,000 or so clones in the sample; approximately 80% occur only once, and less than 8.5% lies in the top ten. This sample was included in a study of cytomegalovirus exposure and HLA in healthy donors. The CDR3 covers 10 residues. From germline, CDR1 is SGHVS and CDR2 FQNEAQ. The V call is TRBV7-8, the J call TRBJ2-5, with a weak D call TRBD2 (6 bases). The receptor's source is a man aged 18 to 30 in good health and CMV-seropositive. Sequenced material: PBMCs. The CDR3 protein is CALGGETQYF. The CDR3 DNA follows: TGTGCTCTCGGGGGAGAGACCCAGTACTTC.